Shown below are 16 T cell receptor beta chains from a single sample sequenced in a study of Ad26.COV2.S vaccination and SARS-CoV-2 variants. Sequencing used immunoSEQ multiplex PCR; TCRdb keeps in-frame clones, though not all of them. The sample has roughly 420,000 clones, more than 75% seen once; the top ten hold approximately 4%. The sample's treatment: around 19 received Ad26.COV2.S at low or high dose, single or two shots; roughly five received placebo; per-sample allocation not given. Each sample was drawn 63 days after the first injection (of vaccine or placebo). The input for sequencing was peripheral blood, taken in a trial of Ad26.COV2.S vaccine versus placebo. These TCRs come from a person between 18 and 60 years old who received the Ad26.COV2.S COVID-19 vaccine or a placebo.

The rearrangement joins TRBV5-6 to TRBJ2-7, with 7 bases identical to TRBD1. From germline, CDR1 is SGHDT and CDR2 YYEEEE. There are 12 residues in the CDR3. After removal of 3 bases from V and 3 bases from J, the junction contained 0 bases not matched to a gene. The CDR3 reads CASSWDSYEQYF. The CDR3 bases are TGTGCCAGCAGCTGGGACAGCTACGAGCAGTACTTC.

This clone appeared a single time. The rearrangement joins TRBV7-9 to TRBJ2-2, with 10 bases fitting TRBD1. From germline, CDR1 is SEHNR and CDR2 FQNEAQ (reference sequence). CDR3 length: 18 residues. Germline trimming cut 3 bases from V and 0 bases from J; bases unmatched to any gene: 7. CDR3 nucleotide sequence: TGTGCCAGCAGCTTGGGAAAGGGACAGGGGTCGAACACCGGGGAGCTGTTTTTT. It yields the protein CASSLGKGQGSNTGELFF.

The rearrangement links TRBV11-1 to TRBJ1-2; the D gene is possibly TRBD1 (5 bases). There are 14 residues in the CDR3. Germline V gene sequence: CDR1 SGHAT, CDR2 FQDESV (reference sequence). Trimming took off 0 bases at V and 8 bases at J, with 13 bases between the two ends. The CDR3 DNA is TGTGCCAGCAGCTTAGCCCGAGGGGCAGCAGGCTACACCTTC. As protein: CASSLARGAAGYTF.

The CDR3: CASSLVRHSDPTDTQYF. Written as DNA, the CDR3 is TGTGCCAGCAGCTTAGTCCGGCACAGCGATCCCACAGATACGCAGTATTTT. This chain connects TRBV7-9 to TRBJ2-3; D gene uncertain. This CDR3 contains 17 residues. The V end lost 1 base, the J end lost 2 bases, and 16 bases lay between the germline ends. Germline CDR1 is SEHNR and CDR2 is FQNEAQ (reference sequence).

Details on this clone: An end of the junction differs from the germline gene, which may be a read error. The chain uses TRBV7-9 and TRBJ2-1; 9 bases match TRBD1. Germline values: CDR1 SEHNR, CDR2 FQNEAQ (reference sequence). This CDR3 has 17 amino acids. CDR3 nucleotide sequence: TGTGCCAGCACCTTAAGGGCCGGGACAGGGACATACAATGAGCAGTTCTTC. Protein: CASTLRAGTGTYNEQFF.

V gene TRBV10-3 combines with J gene TRBJ1-6, with 7 bases lining up with TRBD1. The CDR3 loop spans 14 amino acids. Germline V lookup: CDR1 ENHRY, CDR2 SYGVKD. Germline trimming cut 10 bases from V and 10 bases from J; bases unmatched to any gene: 13. For the CDR3, the DNA is TGTGCCACCCGGGGCGGACAGGAATACTCACCCCTCCACTTT. The encoded protein is CATRGGQEYSPLHF.

V is TRBV5-1 and J is TRBJ2-7; 7 positions match TRBD1. Germline V gene sequence: CDR1 SGHRS, CDR2 YFSETQ. CDR3 size: 12 residues. Trimming at V came to 5 bases and at J to 6 bases, leaving 5 bases not matched to a gene. This CDR3 reads CASSVTGREQYF. The CDR3 DNA follows: TGCGCCAGCAGTGTGACAGGGCGCGAGCAGTACTTC.

The chain links TRBV29-1 to TRBJ2-3, with D perhaps TRBD1 (5 bases). In germline, CDR1 is SQVTM, CDR2 ANQGSEA. This CDR3 region has 20 residues. With 6 bases removed from V and 3 bases from J, the gap between germline ends came to 34 bases. The CDR3 spells CSVALNPGIRAPLATDTQYF. DNA of the CDR3: TGCAGCGTGGCCCTCAATCCAGGGATAAGAGCTCCCCTCGCGACAGATACGCAGTATTTT.

This chain uses TRBV5-1 with TRBJ2-3; no clear D gene. Germline values: CDR1 SGHRS, CDR2 YFSETQ. Deletions cut 0 bases from V and 4 bases from J, with 15 bases between. This CDR3 region has 16 residues. CDR3 coding DNA: TGCGCCAGCAGCTTGGAGGGTAGGTTGGGCGCAGATACGCAGTATTTT. Protein product: CASSLEGRLGADTQYF.

This chain connects TRBV5-4 to TRBJ2-5, with 7 bases aligning to TRBD1. Germline assignment: CDR1 SGHNT and CDR2 YYREEE (reference sequence). The CDR3 totals 16 residues. With 0 bases clipped from V and 2 bases from J, the junction kept 7 bases outside the gene matches. CDR3 residues: CASSLGQGRGQETQYF. Written as DNA, the CDR3 is TGTGCCAGCAGCTTGGGACAGGGAAGGGGACAAGAGACCCAGTACTTC.

The chain recombines TRBV7-6 with TRBJ2-1; D is perhaps TRBD2 (6 bases). Trimming took off 4 bases at V and 0 bases at J, with 10 bases between the two ends. CDR1 is SGHVS, CDR2 FNYEAQ, per germline. CDR3 length equals 15 residues. This chain's CDR3 is CASSSGLLSYNEQFF. The CDR3, as DNA: TGTGCCAGCAGCTCGGGACTGCTCTCCTACAATGAGCAGTTCTTC.

CDR3 amino acids: CASSHGLPYEQYF. As DNA, the CDR3 is TGCGCCAGCAGCCACGGTCTGCCTTACGAGCAGTACTTC. V gene TRBV5-1 combines with J gene TRBJ2-7; no reliable D call. V was trimmed by 4 bases and J by 4 bases, leaving 12 bases between them. The CDR3 has 13 residues. Germline lookup yields CDR1 SGHRS and CDR2 YFSETQ.

The chain joins TRBV2 to TRBJ1-2, with a weak D call TRBD1 (5 bases). Germline CDR1 is SNHLY and CDR2 is FYNNEI. This CDR3 is 14 amino acids long. V was trimmed by 6 bases and J by 4 bases, leaving 15 bases between them. CDR3 sequence (DNA): TGTGCCAGCAGACTATGGACACCTCTCTATGGCTACACCTTC. It yields the protein CASRLWTPLYGYTF.

The CDR3 sequence: CASSQASGRGARSYEQYF. CDR3 nucleotide sequence: TGCGCCAGCAGCCAAGCCTCCGGGCGGGGGGCCCGCTCCTACGAGCAGTACTTC. This chain joins TRBV4-1 and TRBJ2-7; the match to TRBD2 covers 8 bases. The CDR3 is 18 amino acids. Germline CDR1 MGHRA, CDR2 YSYEKL. The ends lost 1 base at V and 0 bases at J; junction bases unmatched: 11.

The chain combines TRBV9 with TRBJ2-5, with 8 bases aligning to TRBD1. This CDR3 comprises 16 residues. The junction had 9 bases not matched to a gene; V was cut back by 0 bases and J by 5 bases. Germline-derived CDR1 and CDR2 are SGDLS and YYNGEE. DNA for the CDR3: TGTGCCAGCAGCGTAGGGGGTGTCAGGGGGCTTGAGACCCAGTACTTC. Translation gives CASSVGGVRGLETQYF.

V gene TRBV12-3 or TRBV12-4 combines with J gene TRBJ2-1, with D possibly matching TRBD2 (6 bases). The V gene lost 4 bases and the J gene lost 5 bases, with 9 bases spanning the gap. The CDR3 is 13 residues long. CDR3 DNA sequence: TGTGCCAGCAGTTACGGCGGGAACAATGAGCAGTTCTTC. It codes for CASSYGGNNEQFF.